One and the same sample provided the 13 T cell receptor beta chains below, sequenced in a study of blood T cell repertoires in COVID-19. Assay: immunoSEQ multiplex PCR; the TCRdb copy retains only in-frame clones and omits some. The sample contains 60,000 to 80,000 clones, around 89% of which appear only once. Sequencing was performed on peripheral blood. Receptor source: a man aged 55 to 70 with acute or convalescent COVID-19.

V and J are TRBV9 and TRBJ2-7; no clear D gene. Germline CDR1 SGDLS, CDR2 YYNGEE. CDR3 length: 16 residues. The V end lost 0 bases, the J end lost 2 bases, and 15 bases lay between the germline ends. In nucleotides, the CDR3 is TGTGCCAGCAGCGTAGAACCCCAAAGCGCGACCTACGAGCAGTACTTC. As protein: CASSVEPQSATYEQYF.

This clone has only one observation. The DNA of the CDR3 is TGTGCCTCTAGAGGAATCGATGAGCAGTTCTTC. This sequence encodes CASRGIDEQFF. The genes are TRBV6-6 and TRBJ2-1; no definite D call. CDR1 MNHNY and CDR2 SVGAGI come from the germline V gene (reference sequence). Trimming cost V 11 bases and J 8 bases, with 13 bases left between them. CDR3 size: 11 residues.

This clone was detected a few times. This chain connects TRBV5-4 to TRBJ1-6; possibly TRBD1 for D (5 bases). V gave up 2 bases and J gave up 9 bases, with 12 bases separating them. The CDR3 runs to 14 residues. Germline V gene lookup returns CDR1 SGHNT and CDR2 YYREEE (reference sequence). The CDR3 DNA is TGTGCCAGCAGCTTAAGGCAGGGTGGTTCACCCCTCCACTTT. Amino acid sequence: CASSLRQGGSPLHF.

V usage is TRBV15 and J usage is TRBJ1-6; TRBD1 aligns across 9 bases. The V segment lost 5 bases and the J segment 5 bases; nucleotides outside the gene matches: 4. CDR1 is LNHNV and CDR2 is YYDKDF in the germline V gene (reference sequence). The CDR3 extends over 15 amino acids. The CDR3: CATSGGTGNNSPLHF. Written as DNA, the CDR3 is TGTGCCACCAGCGGAGGGACAGGGAATAATTCACCCCTCCACTTT.

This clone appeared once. The chain's CDR3 is CASSFISGGHSYEQYF. The CDR3 region has the DNA TGTGCCAGCAGCTTTATTAGCGGGGGTCATTCCTACGAGCAGTACTTC. V and J are TRBV5-5 and TRBJ2-7, with 9 nucleotides matching TRBD2. Germline loops: CDR1 SGHKS, CDR2 YYEKEE (reference sequence). CDR3 length: 16 amino acids. V lost 2 bases and J lost 1; bases outside the gene matches: 7. Full variable domain (missing parts from reference TRBV5-5 and TRBJ2-7): DAGVTQSPTHLIKTRGQQVTLRCSPISGHKSVSWYQQVLGQGPQFIFQYYEKEERGRGNFPDRFSARQFPNYSSELNVNALLLGDSALYLCASSFISGGHSYEQYFGPGTRLTVT.

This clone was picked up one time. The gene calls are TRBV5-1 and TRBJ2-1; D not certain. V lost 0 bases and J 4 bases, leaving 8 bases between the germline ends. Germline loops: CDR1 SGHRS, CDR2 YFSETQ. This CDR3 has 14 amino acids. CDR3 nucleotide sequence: TGCGCCAGCAGCTTGGCACAAAATTACAATGAGCAGTTCTTC. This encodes CASSLAQNYNEQFF.

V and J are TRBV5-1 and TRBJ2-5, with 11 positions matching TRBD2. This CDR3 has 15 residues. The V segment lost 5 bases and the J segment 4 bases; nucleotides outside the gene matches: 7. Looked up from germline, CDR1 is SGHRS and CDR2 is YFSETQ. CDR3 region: CASRDQTSGIETQYF. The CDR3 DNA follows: TGCGCCAGCAGGGACCAGACTAGCGGGATAGAGACCCAGTACTTC.

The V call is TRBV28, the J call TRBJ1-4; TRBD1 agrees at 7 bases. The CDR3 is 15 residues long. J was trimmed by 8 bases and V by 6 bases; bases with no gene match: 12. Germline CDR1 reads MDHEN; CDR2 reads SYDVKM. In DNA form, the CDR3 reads TGTGCCAGCAGCGCCGAGGGGGCGTCAGGCGAAAAACTGTTTTTT. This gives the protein CASSAEGASGEKLFF. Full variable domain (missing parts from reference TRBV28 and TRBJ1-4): DVKVTQSSRYLVKRTGEKVFLECVQDMDHENMFWYRQDPGLGLRLIYFSYDVKMKEKGDIPEGYSVSREKKERFSLILESASTNQTSMYLCASSAEGASGEKLFFGSGTQLSVL.

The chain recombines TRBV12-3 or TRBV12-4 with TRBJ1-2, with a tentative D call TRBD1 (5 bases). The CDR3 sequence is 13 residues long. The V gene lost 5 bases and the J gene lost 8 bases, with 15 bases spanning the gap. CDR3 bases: TGTGCCAGCAGTCTGACAGTCTTTATGGGCTACACCTTC. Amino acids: CASSLTVFMGYTF.

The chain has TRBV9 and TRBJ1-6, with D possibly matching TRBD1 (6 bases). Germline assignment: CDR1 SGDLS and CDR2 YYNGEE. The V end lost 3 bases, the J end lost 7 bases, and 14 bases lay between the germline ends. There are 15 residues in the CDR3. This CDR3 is CASSAEDSYNSPLHF. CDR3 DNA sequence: TGTGCCAGCAGCGCGGAGGACAGTTACAATTCACCCCTCCACTTT.

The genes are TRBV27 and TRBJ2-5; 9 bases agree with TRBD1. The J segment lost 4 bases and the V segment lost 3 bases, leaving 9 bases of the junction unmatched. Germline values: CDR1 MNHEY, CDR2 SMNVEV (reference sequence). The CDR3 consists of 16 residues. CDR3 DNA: TGTGCCAGCAGTTTTGTCGGGACAGGGAGAGGAGAGACCCAGTACTTC. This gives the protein CASSFVGTGRGETQYF.

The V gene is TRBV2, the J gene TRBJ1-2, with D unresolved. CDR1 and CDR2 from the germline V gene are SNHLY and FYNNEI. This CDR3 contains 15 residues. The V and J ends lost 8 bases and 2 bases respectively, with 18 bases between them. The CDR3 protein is CASVREPGMNYGYTF. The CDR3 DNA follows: TGTGCCAGCGTAAGAGAACCGGGGATGAACTATGGCTACACCTTC.

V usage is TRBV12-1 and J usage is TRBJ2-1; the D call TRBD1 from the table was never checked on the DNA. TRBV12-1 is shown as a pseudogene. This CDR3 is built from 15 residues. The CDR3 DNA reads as TGTGCCAGCAGCTTTGACAGCTCTCACCTCCATGAGCAGTTCTTC. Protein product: CASSFDSSHLHEQFF.